The entry that follows covers one T cell receptor beta chain sequence. Antigen unknown. This sample stems from a study of OX40 agonist ivuxolimab in advanced cancers. Overall study: It was ivuxolimab, an agonistic anti-OX40 (CD134) antibody, that patients were treated with. Ivuxolimab, which patients received intravenously every 2 weeks, was dosed at 0.01 to 10 mg/kg. From 23 to 79 years was the age range, with a mean of roughly 64 years, and nearly 85% were male. Study results and caveats: Nonresponders included some who also had low normalized T-cell clonal expansion.

Assay: immunoSEQ multiplex PCR; the TCRdb copy retains only in-frame clones and omits some. The table lists about 43,000 clones, around 89% of them singletons. The CDR3 is 18 amino acids. V was clipped by 4 bases and J by 3 bases; unmatched bases: 9. The germline CDR1 and CDR2 sequences are SGHAT and FQDESV (reference sequence). This specimen was CD4+ or CD8+ T cells sorted from blood, taken in a trial of the OX40 agonist ivuxolimab. The chain uses TRBV11-1 and TRBJ2-3; 14 bases map to TRBD2. This TCR was recovered from an adult with an advanced solid tumor such as melanoma, head and neck, liver or kidney cancer. CDR3 DNA sequence: TGTGCCAGCAGCTCCCCTAGTTGGACTAGCGGGGGGACAGATACGCAGTATTTT. Amino acid sequence: CASSSPSWTSGGTDTQYF.